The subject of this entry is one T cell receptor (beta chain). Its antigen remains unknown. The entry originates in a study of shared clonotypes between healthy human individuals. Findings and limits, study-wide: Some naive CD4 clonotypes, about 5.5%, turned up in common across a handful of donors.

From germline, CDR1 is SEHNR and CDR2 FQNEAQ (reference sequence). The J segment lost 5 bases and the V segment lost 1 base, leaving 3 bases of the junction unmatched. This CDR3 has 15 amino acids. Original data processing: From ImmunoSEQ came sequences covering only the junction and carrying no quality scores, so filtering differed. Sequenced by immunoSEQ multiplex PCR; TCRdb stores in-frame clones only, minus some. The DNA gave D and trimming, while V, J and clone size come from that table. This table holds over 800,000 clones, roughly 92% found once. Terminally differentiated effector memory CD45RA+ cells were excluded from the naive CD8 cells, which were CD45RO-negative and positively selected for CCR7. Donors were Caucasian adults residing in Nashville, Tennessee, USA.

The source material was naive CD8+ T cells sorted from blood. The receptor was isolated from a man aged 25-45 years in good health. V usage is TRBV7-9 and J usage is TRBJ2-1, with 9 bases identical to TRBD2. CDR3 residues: CASSLVLAGNNEQFF. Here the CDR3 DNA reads TGTGCCAGCAGCTTAGTTCTAGCGGGAAACAATGAGCAGTTCTTC.